The 31 T cell receptor beta chains in this list originate from one sample, sequenced in a study of blood T cell repertoires in COVID-19. The assay was immunoSEQ multiplex PCR, and TCRdb's table has in-frame clones only and misses some. The sample lists approximately 120,000 clones, approximately 80% occurring once. The sample taken for sequencing was peripheral blood. These TCRs come from a woman older than 75 with active or convalescent COVID-19.

To note about this clone: At one end, the junction sequence differs from germline, possibly due to a read error. The V and J genes are TRBV13 and TRBJ2-7; TRBD2 matches at 11 bases. CDR1 is PRHDT and CDR2 is FYEKMQ in the germline V gene (reference sequence). The CDR3 sequence is 15 residues long. The CDR3 region has the DNA TGTGCCAGCAGCCTAGGACTAGCGGGCTCCTACGAGCAGTACTTC. Its protein product is CASSLGLAGSYEQYF.

The V and J genes are TRBV28 and TRBJ2-3, with TRBD2 identical over 8 bases. Germline V gene lookup returns CDR1 MDHEN and CDR2 SYDVKM. The V and J ends lost 5 bases and 2 bases, in that order; junction bases with no gene match: 9. CDR3 length: 16 residues. This CDR3 is CASSELIAGYTDTQYF. CDR3 DNA sequence: TGTGCCAGCAGTGAACTAATAGCGGGGTACACAGATACGCAGTATTTT.

The genes are TRBV6-6 and TRBJ2-3, with D perhaps TRBD1 (6 bases). V was clipped by 5 bases and J by 3 bases, with 15 bases between them. This CDR3 is built from 15 residues. Germline-derived CDR1 and CDR2 are MNHNY and SVGAGI (reference sequence). The CDR3 nucleotides read TGTGCCAGCAGTCTACAGGGTGGAGTTACAGATACGCAGTATTTT. This codes for CASSLQGGVTDTQYF.

This chain uses TRBV5-1 with TRBJ2-2, with 8 nucleotides matching TRBD2. The CDR3 length is 17 residues. Germline V gene data show CDR1 as SGHRS and CDR2 as YFSETQ. Trimming took 0 bases from V and 5 from J; bases not matched to a gene: 9. DNA of the CDR3: TGCGCCAGCAGCTTGGATCCTTTTTCGGGAGGGACCGGGGAGCTGTTTTTT. Its translation is CASSLDPFSGGTGELFF.

The rearrangement uses TRBV24-1 and TRBJ1-5, with D hard to call. V lost 1 base to trimming and J lost 4 bases, with 4 bases between them. CDR1 is KGHDR and CDR2 is SFDVKD in the germline V gene. The CDR3 has 13 residues. CDR3 in amino acids: CATSDFPNQPQHF. Here the CDR3 DNA reads TGTGCCACCAGTGATTTTCCTAATCAGCCCCAGCATTTT.

The chain recombines TRBV24-1 with TRBJ1-2; no clear D. Germline V gene data show CDR1 as KGHDR and CDR2 as SFDVKD. This CDR3 contains 12 residues. Trimming took off 5 bases at V and 3 bases at J, with 6 bases between the two ends. The CDR3 reads CATSGTDYGYTF. The CDR3, as DNA: TGTGCCACCAGTGGTACGGACTATGGCTACACCTTC.

The chain uses TRBV30 and TRBJ2-3; TRBD1 aligns across 8 bases. Germline V gene sequence: CDR1 GTSNPN, CDR2 SVGIG (reference sequence). The V gene end was trimmed by 5 bases and the J gene end by 6 bases; junction bases not matched to a gene: 10. The CDR3 covers 14 residues. The DNA of the CDR3 is TGTGCCTGGGAAGATACAGGGGGTTCGGATACGCAGTATTTT. Translation gives CAWEDTGGSDTQYF.

V and J are TRBV19 and TRBJ2-1; perhaps TRBD2 as D (6 bases). Germline V gives CDR1 LNHDA, CDR2 SQIVND (reference sequence). This CDR3 region has 16 residues. Deletions cut 5 bases from V and 1 base from J, with 15 bases between. The CDR3 here is CASSGRTVPSYNEQFF. DNA of the CDR3: TGTGCCAGTAGTGGGAGGACTGTACCATCCTACAATGAGCAGTTCTTC.

The chain combines TRBV7-9 with TRBJ1-4; D is unclear. Trimming left V 0 bases short and J 6 bases short, with 11 bases between. CDR1 and CDR2 (germline): SEHNR, FQNEAQ (reference sequence). The CDR3 has 15 residues. CDR3 coding DNA: TGTGCCAGCAGCTTAGCAGGAGGGTCAGATGAAAAACTGTTTTTT. Amino acids: CASSLAGGSDEKLFF.

The DNA of the CDR3 is TGCGCCAGCACAAGCGGGAGCGGGAGGGCCAGTAGTGAGCAGTTCTTC. Translation gives CASTSGSGRASSEQFF. V usage is TRBV5-1 and J usage is TRBJ2-1; TRBD2 aligns across 10 bases. The CDR3 extends over 16 amino acids. Unmatched junction bases numbered 15, after V lost 6 bases and J lost 9 bases. Germline CDR1 SGHRS, CDR2 YFSETQ.

The genes are TRBV12-3 or TRBV12-4 and TRBJ2-7; TRBD1 matches at 9 bases. The junction had 2 bases not matched to a gene; V was cut back by 3 bases and J by 5 bases. The CDR3 covers 13 residues. The CDR3 DNA sequence: TGTGCCAGCAGTTTCGGGACAGGGAACGAGCAGTACTTC. Protein: CASSFGTGNEQYF.

This clone was counted only a few times. This sequence joins TRBV7-3 and TRBJ1-6; D is ambiguous. In germline, CDR1 is SGHTA, CDR2 FQGTGA. V lost 3 bases and J 8 bases, leaving 8 bases between the germline ends. The length of the CDR3 is 13 residues. The CDR3 DNA reads as TGTGCCAGCAGCTTCGGTGCCCATTCACCCCTCCACTTT. Translated: CASSFGAHSPLHF.

The gene calls are TRBV7-2 and TRBJ1-3; D remains unclear. The CDR3 spans 12 residues. Trimming left V 6 bases short and J 1 base short, with 4 bases between. Per germline, CDR1 SGHTA and CDR2 FQGNSA. This CDR3 is CASRSSGNTIYF. DNA of the CDR3: TGTGCCAGCAGGTCATCTGGAAACACCATATATTTT.

The chain joins TRBV5-1 to TRBJ2-1, with D possibly TRBD2 on 6 matching bases. This CDR3 comprises 15 residues. Germline V CDR1 and CDR2: SGHRS, YFSETQ. V lost 4 bases to trimming and J lost 4 bases, with 15 bases between them. DNA for the CDR3: TGCGCCAGCAGCGGGGCGGGGAGGACATACAATGAGCAGTTCTTC. It translates to CASSGAGRTYNEQFF.

The chain combines TRBV5-1 with TRBJ2-7; 8 bases agree with TRBD2. V lost 5 bases, J lost 0 bases, and 1 base stayed unmatched. CDR1 is SGHRS, CDR2 YFSETQ, per germline. The CDR3 runs to 13 residues. The CDR3 sequence is CASRLAASYEQYF. CDR3 nucleotides: TGCGCCAGCAGACTAGCGGCCTCCTACGAGCAGTACTTC.

The chain employs TRBV28 and TRBJ1-5; D is ambiguous. The V gene's germline CDR1 is MDHEN and CDR2 SYDVKM. Trimming removed 2 bases at V and 4 bases at J, with 12 bases between. The CDR3 runs 15 residues. CDR3 nucleotides: TGTGCCAGCAGTTTAGAAGCGCCTCCGAATCAGCCCCAGCATTTT. Protein: CASSLEAPPNQPQHF. Combining the CDR3 with reference TRBV28 and TRBJ1-5 gives the whole variable domain DVKVTQSSRYLVKRTGEKVFLECVQDMDHENMFWYRQDPGLGLRLIYFSYDVKMKEKGDIPEGYSVSREKKERFSLILESASTNQTSMYLCASSLEAPPNQPQHFGDGTRLSIL.

This CDR3 is CASSHVGRATGTNTGELFF. The CDR3 bases are TGTGCCAGCAGCCATGTGGGGAGAGCGACAGGGACGAACACCGGGGAGCTGTTTTTT. The V gene is TRBV27, the J gene TRBJ2-2; 7 nucleotides align to TRBD1. Trimming removed 6 bases from V and 0 bases from J; junction bases left unmatched: 16. The CDR3 length is 19 residues. CDR1 and CDR2 (germline): MNHEY, SMNVEV (reference sequence).

V gene TRBV12-3 or TRBV12-4 combines with J gene TRBJ1-1, with D perhaps matching TRBD1 (6 bases). V was clipped by 10 bases and J by 5 bases, with 17 bases between them. This CDR3 contains 13 residues. Written as DNA, the CDR3 is TGTGCCACTTGTCGAAACGACAGGACTGAAGCTTTCTTT. Amino acid sequence: CATCRNDRTEAFF.

The V gene is TRBV7-8, the J gene TRBJ2-5; 7 bases line up with TRBD1. This CDR3 comprises 13 residues. CDR1 SGHVS and CDR2 FQNEAQ come from the germline V gene. The trim removed 4 bases at V and 5 bases at J, leaving 4 bases unmatched. In DNA form, the CDR3 reads TGTGCCAGCAGCTGGGGACAGAGGGAGACCCAGTACTTC. It encodes CASSWGQRETQYF.

The CDR3 spells CASSFGSGVSETQYF. CDR3 in DNA: TGTGCCAGCAGTTTTGGGTCGGGAGTCTCCGAGACCCAGTACTTC. This chain uses TRBV28 with TRBJ2-5; weak D call: TRBD2 (6 bases). Between the trimmed V and J ends, which lost 3 bases and 5 bases, there was a span of 16 bases. CDR3 length: 15 residues. Per germline, CDR1 MDHEN and CDR2 SYDVKM.

V and J are TRBV11-2 and TRBJ2-7; the D gene is possibly TRBD1 (6 bases). The CDR3 sequence is 13 residues long. Trimming cost V 3 bases and J 4 bases, with 10 bases left between them. The V gene's germline CDR1 is SGHAT and CDR2 FQNNGV. As DNA, the CDR3 is TGTGCCAGCAGCTTCGGGACATTATACGAGCAGTACTTC. Its translation: CASSFGTLYEQYF.

This chain connects TRBV12-3 or TRBV12-4 to TRBJ2-7; TRBD1 aligns across 7 bases. Germline trimming cut 4 bases from V and 2 bases from J; bases unmatched to any gene: 2. This CDR3 comprises 13 residues. The chain's CDR3 is CASSSGQPYEQYF. CDR3 in DNA: TGTGCCAGCAGTTCGGGACAGCCCTACGAGCAGTACTTC.

CDR3 coding DNA: TGTGCCAGCAGCGGAGTCAGGACAGGATCCTACGAGCAGTACTTC. It yields the protein CASSGVRTGSYEQYF. The chain links TRBV6-5 to TRBJ2-7; TRBD1 agrees at 7 bases. V was clipped by 6 bases and J by 1 base; unmatched bases: 9. Germline CDR1 reads MNHEY; CDR2 reads SVGAGI. The CDR3 covers 15 residues.

V gene TRBV19 combines with J gene TRBJ2-7; 14 nucleotides agree with TRBD2. V lost 1 base and J lost 0; bases outside the gene matches: 2. The CDR3 is 17 amino acids. CDR1 and CDR2 from the germline V gene are LNHDA and SQIVND (reference sequence). The CDR3 DNA is TGTGCCAGTAGTATAGGACTAGCGGGAGGGAGCTCCTACGAGCAGTACTTC. The encoded protein is CASSIGLAGGSSYEQYF.

A few counts support this clone. V is TRBV7-9 and J is TRBJ2-7; 11 bases are shared with TRBD1. V was clipped by 5 bases and J by 4 bases; unmatched bases: 7. The germline CDR1 and CDR2 sequences are SEHNR and FQNEAQ (reference sequence). The CDR3 loop spans 15 amino acids. The CDR3 loop is CASSITGTGGYEQYF. CDR3 nucleotides: TGTGCCAGCAGCATCACCGGGACAGGGGGATACGAGCAGTACTTC.

J is TRBJ2-2 and V is TRBV7-3; a weak D match, TRBD1 (5 bases). Germline V CDR1 and CDR2: SGHTA, FQGTGA. The CDR3 length is 13 residues. The V end lost 9 bases, the J end lost 0 bases, and 8 bases lay between the germline ends. CDR3 bases: TGTGCCAGTGGGGCCTCGAACACCGGGGAGCTGTTTTTT. Protein: CASGASNTGELFF.

The genes are TRBV4-2 and TRBJ2-7; TRBD1 matches at 8 bases. V was pared by 4 bases and J by 9 bases, with 14 bases of the junction left unmatched. The CDR3 spans 15 residues. Germline values: CDR1 LGHNA, CDR2 YNFKEQ. CDR3: CASSPTRTGLGGQYF. CDR3 nucleotides: TGTGCCAGCAGCCCGACGAGGACAGGGCTCGGGGGGCAGTACTTC.

The chain is built from TRBV27 and TRBJ2-2, with TRBD1 as a possible D gene (6 bases). The CDR3 is 14 amino acids. CDR1 is MNHEY and CDR2 is SMNVEV in the germline V gene (reference sequence). Between the trimmed V and J ends, which lost 2 bases and 8 bases, there was a span of 12 bases. The chain's CDR3 is CASSLGRGGGELFF. The CDR3 bases are TGTGCCAGCAGTTTAGGCAGGGGTGGAGGGGAGCTGTTTTTT.

The rearrangement links TRBV7-2 to TRBJ2-7; 14 bases fit TRBD2. CDR3 length equals 15 residues. Losses at the gene ends were 6 bases for V and 0 bases for J; bases not matched to a gene: 1. Germline V lookup: CDR1 SGHTA, CDR2 FQGNSA. This chain's CDR3 is CASSGLAGGSYEQYF. The CDR3 DNA reads as TGTGCCAGCAGTGGACTAGCGGGGGGCTCCTACGAGCAGTACTTC.

This rearrangement joins TRBV19 to TRBJ2-1, with D maybe TRBD1 (6 bases). V was pared by 6 bases and J by 1 base, with 19 bases between. The length of the CDR3 is 17 residues. Germline V lookup: CDR1 LNHDA, CDR2 SQIVND (reference sequence). This CDR3 is CASSGPGRRGSYNEQFF. The CDR3 nucleotides are TGTGCCAGTAGCGGGCCGGGACGCAGGGGTTCCTACAATGAGCAGTTCTTC.

This clone was observed once. The chain carries TRBV9 and TRBJ1-5, with D unresolved. The CDR3 sequence is 16 residues long. V lost 0 bases and J 2 bases, leaving 12 bases between the germline ends. Germline CDR1 SGDLS, CDR2 YYNGEE. The CDR3 protein is CASSVGHEGGNQPQHF. In DNA form, the CDR3 reads TGTGCCAGCAGCGTAGGACACGAGGGTGGCAATCAGCCCCAGCATTTT.